This T cell receptor (beta chain) was sequenced in a study of cytomegalovirus exposure and HLA in healthy donors (dated by TCRdb to the late 2010s). In terms of the full investigation: According to an earlier analysis of several hundred of the donors, 150 million to 200 million T cells yielded some 110 million unique TCR beta sequences and around 280 Gb of sequence data. An early release covering roughly 600 HLA-typed donors comprised about 300 gigabases of sequencing data and tens of millions of unique TCR sequences. Among the roughly 400 genotyped donors, approximately 82% belonged to the genetic ancestry cluster associated with self-reported Caucasian donors. The aim of the study was to test whether cataloging public T cell receptors could identify signatures of past pathogen exposure. The study profiled the T cell repertoires of hundreds of subjects by immunosequencing and related them to cytomegalovirus serostatus. A separate validation cohort of roughly 110 different subjects was used in addition to the roughly 720-subject first cohort. To predict cytomegalovirus infection status, the study brought together high-throughput TCR immunosequencing, statistical association of individual TCRs with disease status, and machine learning. A later analysis re-examined previously published TCR beta repertoires from 600 to 700 donors and added high-resolution HLA genotyping to investigate patterns of TCR occurrence. Rather than drawing on any new phenotypic data, the later analysis identified candidate immune exposures from TCR beta sequences and the way those sequences occurred across donors. In an earlier analysis of around 540 of the donors, high-throughput TCR beta sequencing was used to judge whether each TCR beta V gene segment behaved as functional or pseudogenic. Alongside the repertoire data, information on donor age, sex, ethnicity and CMV serostatus was compiled. Genome-wide SNP genotypes for about 65% of the roughly 670 donors were used in a later genetic analysis, which treated that subset as a discovery cohort. All discovery cohort repertoires had been generated on a single sequencing platform. HLA typing covered class I and class II loci at four-digit resolution. The number of donors typed differed by locus, with about 629-640 for A, B, C, DRB1 and DQB1, roughly 520 for DQA1, about 610 for DPA1, and some 440 for DPB1. Four to six DR-DQ haplotypes were handled as single units for association and clustering because linkage in the cohort was strong. Among roughly 400 genotyped donors of the cohort, an average of approximately 220,000 unique TCR beta nucleotide sequences was sequenced per donor, of which about 18% were non-productive.

The germline V gene yields SGHAT for CDR1 and FQNNGV for CDR2. Including the terminal cysteine and phenylalanine, the CDR3 comprises 13 residues. Solely the CDR3 DNA is kept, with 39 bases framed from the first base. The junction carries 7 bases between V and J, which are trimmed by 2 bases and 3 bases respectively. The cohort was made up of approximately 670 healthy bone marrow donors. All cohort members were sampled while nominally healthy, although unrecorded immune exposures were likely present. The donor was CMV seronegative and belonged to the group of over 350 seronegative cohort members. A peripheral blood sample was provided by each donor, and peripheral blood mononuclear cells were used for TCR beta sequencing. Genomic DNA extraction from the blood cell samples was performed with the Qiagen DNeasy Blood Extraction Kit. The library relied on the immunoSEQ multiplex PCR assay. The multiplex PCR relied on a mix of 60 forward primers for TCR Vbeta segments and 13 reverse primers for TCR Jbeta segments. The CDR3 region of rearranged TCR beta genes was amplified from genomic DNA with a multiplex PCR assay. The Illumina HiSeq System was used to sequence the amplified TCR beta libraries as 87-base-pair reads. Per the authors' processing: A later analysis counted some 80 million unique TCR beta chains across the 666 repertoires, and roughly 9.9 million of these chains were shared by at least two donors. Raw reads were error-corrected and collapsed into unique sequences by a nearest-neighbor algorithm in which closely related sequences were merged to remove PCR and sequencing errors. V, D and J gene segments were assigned by aligning CDR3 sequences to IMGT reference sequences. For a sequence to be retained, a match of at least six nucleotides was required to both a V gene segment and a J gene segment. Rearrangements were classified as productive when the CDR3 lacked stop codons and remained in frame with V and J, and all other rearrangements were classified as non-productive. Following IMGT convention, CDR3 was defined as the stretch from the second conserved V-encoded cysteine to the conserved J-encoded phenylalanine. Sequences without an unambiguous match to a single V gene segment were excluded from the earlier analysis of about 640 of the donors. In an earlier analysis of approximately 560 of the donors, a V segment was called functional when productive rearrangements were above 56.7%, and segregating when the standard deviation between donors exceeded 5%. A statistical classification framework was developed to diagnose cytomegalovirus status using the catalog of TCR beta chain sequences. V and J gene assignment, in a later analysis, came from comparing TCR nucleotide sequences with IMGT/GENE-DB human TR gene sequences. In a later analysis, CDR3 sequences and most-parsimonious VDJ recombination scenarios were assigned using the TCRdist pipeline. In a later analysis, each TCR beta chain was defined by its CDR3 amino acid sequence together with its V-gene family, and reads lacking a unique V-gene family were excluded. A later analysis removed several hundred highly shared, low-generation-probability nucleotide sequences to deal with suspected cross-contamination and a sequencing artifact. For each public chain, a later analysis derived a clonal expansion index from normalized ranks of inferred template counts within each repertoire. In a later analysis, generation probabilities were computed with a VDJ recombination model fitted to out-of-frame rearrangements, and the resulting probabilities were checked against IGoR. In a later analysis, TCR-TCR, TCR-HLA and TCR-CMV co-occurrence was scored with hypergeometric tests, and a repertoire-size bias correction was applied to TCR pairs. A later analysis estimated false discovery rates by permuting HLA or CMV assignments 20 times. In a later analysis, co-occurring TCRs were grouped using DBSCAN, with TCRdist sequence similarity added in when clustering inside HLA-allele-positive subsets. Co-occurrence clustering excluded repertoires with fewer than 30,000 or more than 120,000 public chains, plus five with anomalous nucleotide sharing. The immuneACCESS repertoire file appears here via TCRdb, limited to in-frame rearrangements. These files lack a portion of the clones; in checked studies, under half of the deficit traces to unresolved V genes, and the cause of the others is not known. That table gives V, J and clone size, and the DNA gave D and trimming. Across this sample there are 97,000 or so clones, with 70% seen only once. The ten largest clones take up roughly 2.5% of the sample.

Remarks on this clone: Its antigen remains undetermined. Per-base qualities were not stored, and no clone one base away is much larger.

General conclusions and limits of the study: An earlier analysis of around 600 of the donors showed that most TCR beta V segments appeared in productive rearrangements either about 87% or about 30% of the time, which broadly matched IMGT annotations. This cohort had only TCR beta chains sequenced, and the lack of alpha or paired-chain data limited which features could be detected. According to a later analysis, parvovirus B19, influenza, CMV and Epstein-Barr virus appeared linked to several top co-occurrence clusters. A later analysis found that most CMV-associated TCR beta chains appeared HLA-restricted, with HLA associations seemingly driven largely by CMV exposure. Most TCR sequences were observed very rarely across donors, whereas some public TCRs were present in many individuals. A total of some 180 TCR beta chains were listed by the study as associated with cytomegalovirus. Correlated functional status among segregating V segments might reflect linkage disequilibrium, but an unknown experimental factor could not be ruled out. In vitro tests confirmed that a few of the cytomegalovirus-associated TCR beta chains recognize cytomegalovirus antigens. An association between a missense DCLRE1C variant and V-gene and J-gene trimming of TCR beta chains was found in a later genetic analysis and replicated in an independent cohort. Specific HLA alleles were associated with 16,951 TCR beta sequences at a false discovery rate of 0.05 in a later analysis. In a later genetic analysis, fewer N-insertions in productive TCRs were reported among donors in an Asian-associated ancestry cluster than the approximately 630-donor mean. Presence/absence analyses assumed roughly uniform sequencing depth across donors, an assumption that may not hold. Because counts were too low, around 17 rarely observed V segments, including chromosome 9 orphons, were left out of the earlier analysis of 587 of the donors. According to a later analysis, TCR association rates differed among HLA loci, with DRB1 alleles showing the most associated TCRs and HLA-C alleles showing the fewest. Because HLA typing was unavailable for some donors at each locus, only the typed subset was used in association tests. Some IMGT-functional V segments, including TRBV6-2 and TRBV6-3, could not be told apart with the 87-base-pair reads, so those segments were excluded. A group of highly shared sequence variants was considered likely to be a technical artifact of the sequencing pipeline. It was suggested by the authors that the approach could potentially be generalized to other disease states and immunological phenotypes. The only immune exposure information available for the cohort was CMV serostatus. A further reported finding was that TCR beta sequences accurately predicted the HLA-A and HLA-B alleles for most subjects in the first cohort. Strong co-occurrence of HLA alleles, especially DR and DQ, made assigning TCR associations to individual alleles difficult. In a later analysis, HLA-associated TCR beta chains showed more clonal expansion and lower generation probabilities than non-associated chains that were equally common. The classifier was reported to diagnose cytomegalovirus status with high specificity and sensitivity in both the original cohort and the validation cohort.

This receptor was taken from a man between 45 and 60 years old in good health and CMV-seronegative. Recombination connected TRBV11-2 to TRBJ1-1, with the D gene call left open. The sample consisted of PBMCs. Here is the DNA: TGTGCCAGCAGCTTATGGGCAGACACTGAAGCTTTCTTT. This is translated as CASSLWADTEAFF.